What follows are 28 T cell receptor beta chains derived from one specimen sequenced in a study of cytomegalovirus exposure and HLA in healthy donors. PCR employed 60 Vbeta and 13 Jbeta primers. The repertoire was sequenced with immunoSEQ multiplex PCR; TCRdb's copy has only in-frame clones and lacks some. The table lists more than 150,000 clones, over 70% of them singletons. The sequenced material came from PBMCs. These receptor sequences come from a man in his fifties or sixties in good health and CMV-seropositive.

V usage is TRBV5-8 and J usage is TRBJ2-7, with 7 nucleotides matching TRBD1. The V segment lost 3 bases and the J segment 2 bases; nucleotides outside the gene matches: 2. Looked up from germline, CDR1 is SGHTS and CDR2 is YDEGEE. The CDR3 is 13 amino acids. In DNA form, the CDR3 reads TGTGCCAGCAGCTACGGGACAGCCTACGAGCAGTACTTC. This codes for CASSYGTAYEQYF. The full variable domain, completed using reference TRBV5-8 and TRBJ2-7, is EAGVTQSPTHLIKTRGQQATLRCSPISGHTSVYWYQQALGLGLQFLLWYDEGEERNRGNFPPRFSGRQFPNYSSELNVNALELEDSALYLCASSYGTAYEQYFGPGTRLTVT.

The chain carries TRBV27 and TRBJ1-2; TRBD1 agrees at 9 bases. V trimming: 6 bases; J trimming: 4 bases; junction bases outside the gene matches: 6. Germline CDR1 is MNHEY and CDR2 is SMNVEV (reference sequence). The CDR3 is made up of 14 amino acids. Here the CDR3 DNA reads TGTGCCAGCAGCTACGGACAGGGGAGCTATGGCTACACCTTC. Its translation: CASSYGQGSYGYTF.

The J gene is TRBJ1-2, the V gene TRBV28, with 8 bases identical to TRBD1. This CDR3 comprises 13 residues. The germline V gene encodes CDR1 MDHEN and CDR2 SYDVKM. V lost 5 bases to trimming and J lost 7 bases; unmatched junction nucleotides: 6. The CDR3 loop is CASSLRQGSGYTF. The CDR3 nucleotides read TGTGCCAGCAGTCTAAGACAGGGGAGTGGCTACACCTTC.

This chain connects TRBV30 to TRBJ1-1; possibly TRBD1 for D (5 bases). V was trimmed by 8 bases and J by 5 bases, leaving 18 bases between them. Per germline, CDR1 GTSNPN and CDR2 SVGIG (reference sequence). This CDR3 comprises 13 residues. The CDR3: CALTPPGVTEAFF. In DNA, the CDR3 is TGTGCCCTGACCCCCCCGGGGGTAACTGAAGCTTTCTTT.

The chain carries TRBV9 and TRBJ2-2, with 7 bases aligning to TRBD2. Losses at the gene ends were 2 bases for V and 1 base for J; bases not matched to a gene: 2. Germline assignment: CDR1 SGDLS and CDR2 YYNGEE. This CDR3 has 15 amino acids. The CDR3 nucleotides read TGTGCCAGCAGCGTCAGCGGGGTGAACACCGGGGAGCTGTTTTTT. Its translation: CASSVSGVNTGELFF. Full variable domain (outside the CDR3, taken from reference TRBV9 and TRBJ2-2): DSGVTQTPKHLITATGQRVTLRCSPRSGDLSVYWYQQSLDQGLQFLIQYYNGEERAKGNILERFSAQQFPDLHSELNLSSLELGDSALYFCASSVSGVNTGELFFGEGSRLTVL.

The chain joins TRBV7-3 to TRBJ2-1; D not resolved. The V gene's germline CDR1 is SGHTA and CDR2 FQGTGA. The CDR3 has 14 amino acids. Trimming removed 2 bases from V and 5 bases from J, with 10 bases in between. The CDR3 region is CASSLPGYHNEQFF. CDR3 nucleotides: TGTGCCAGCAGCTTACCCGGGTATCACAATGAGCAGTTCTTC. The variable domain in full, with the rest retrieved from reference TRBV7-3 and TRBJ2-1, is GAGVSQTPSNKVTEKGKYVELRCDPISGHTALYWYRQSLGQGPEFLIYFQGTGAADDSGLPNDRFFAVRPEGSVSTLKIQRTERGDSAVYLCASSLPGYHNEQFFGPGTRLTVL.

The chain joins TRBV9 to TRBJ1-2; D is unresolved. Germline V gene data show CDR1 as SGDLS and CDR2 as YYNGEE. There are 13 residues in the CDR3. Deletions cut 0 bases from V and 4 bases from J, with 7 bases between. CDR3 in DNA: TGTGCCAGCAGCGTAGACAGCGGCTATGGCTACACCTTC. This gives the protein CASSVDSGYGYTF.

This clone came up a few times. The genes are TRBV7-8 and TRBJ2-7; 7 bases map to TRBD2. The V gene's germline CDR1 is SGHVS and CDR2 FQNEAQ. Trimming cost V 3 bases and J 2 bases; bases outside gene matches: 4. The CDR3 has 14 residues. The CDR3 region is CASSFGAGAYEQYF. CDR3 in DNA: TGTGCCAGCAGCTTTGGGGCGGGAGCCTACGAGCAGTACTTC.

The DNA of the CDR3 is TGCAGCTATCTGTCGGCAGGGGAACCCTACAATGAGCAGTTCTTC. Encoded protein: CSYLSAGEPYNEQFF. This chain uses TRBV29-1 with TRBJ2-1; a weak D match, TRBD1 (6 bases). The length of the CDR3 is 15 residues. Trimming stripped 8 bases from V and 2 bases from J, with 19 bases between. Germline lookup yields CDR1 SQVTM and CDR2 ANQGSEA.

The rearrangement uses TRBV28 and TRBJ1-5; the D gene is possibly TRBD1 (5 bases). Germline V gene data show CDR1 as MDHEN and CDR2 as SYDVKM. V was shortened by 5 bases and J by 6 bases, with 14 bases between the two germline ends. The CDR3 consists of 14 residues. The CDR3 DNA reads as TGTGCCAGCAGTGATGCAGGGTCGGCTCAGCCCCAGCATTTT. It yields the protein CASSDAGSAQPQHF.

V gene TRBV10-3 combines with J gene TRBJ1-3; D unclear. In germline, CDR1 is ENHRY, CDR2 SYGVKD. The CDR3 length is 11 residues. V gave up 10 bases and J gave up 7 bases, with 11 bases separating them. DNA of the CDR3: TGTGCCACCACTCTGGGCAACACCATATATTTT. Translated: CATTLGNTIYF.

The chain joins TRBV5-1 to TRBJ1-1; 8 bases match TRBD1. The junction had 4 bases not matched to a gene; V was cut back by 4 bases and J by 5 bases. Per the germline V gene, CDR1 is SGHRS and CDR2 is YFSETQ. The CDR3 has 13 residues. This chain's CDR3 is CASSGQGLTEAFF. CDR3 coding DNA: TGCGCCAGCAGCGGACAGGGTCTTACTGAAGCTTTCTTT.

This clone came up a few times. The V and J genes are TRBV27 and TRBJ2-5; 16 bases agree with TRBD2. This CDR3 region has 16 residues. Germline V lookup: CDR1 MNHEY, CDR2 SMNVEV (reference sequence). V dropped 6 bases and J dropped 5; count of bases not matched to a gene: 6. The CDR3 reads CASRGLAGGPRETQYF. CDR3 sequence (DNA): TGTGCCAGCAGGGGACTAGCGGGGGGGCCTCGGGAGACCCAGTACTTC.

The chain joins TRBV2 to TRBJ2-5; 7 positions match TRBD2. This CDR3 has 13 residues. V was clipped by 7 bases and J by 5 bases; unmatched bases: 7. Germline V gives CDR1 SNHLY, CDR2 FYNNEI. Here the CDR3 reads CASNGGYGETQYF. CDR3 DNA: TGTGCCAGCAACGGGGGGTATGGGGAGACCCAGTACTTC. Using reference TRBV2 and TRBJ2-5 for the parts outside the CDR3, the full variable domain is EPEVTQTPSHQVTQMGQEVILRCVPISNHLYFYWYRQILGQKVEFLVSFYNNEISEKSEIFDDQFSVERPDGSNFTLKIRSTKLEDSAMYFCASNGGYGETQYFGPGTRLLVL.

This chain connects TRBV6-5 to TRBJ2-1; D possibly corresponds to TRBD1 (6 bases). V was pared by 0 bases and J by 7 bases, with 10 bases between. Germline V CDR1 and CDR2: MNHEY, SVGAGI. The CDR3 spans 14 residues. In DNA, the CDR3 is TGTGCCAGCAGTTACTCGGCAGGGGATAATGAGCAGTTCTTC. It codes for CASSYSAGDNEQFF.

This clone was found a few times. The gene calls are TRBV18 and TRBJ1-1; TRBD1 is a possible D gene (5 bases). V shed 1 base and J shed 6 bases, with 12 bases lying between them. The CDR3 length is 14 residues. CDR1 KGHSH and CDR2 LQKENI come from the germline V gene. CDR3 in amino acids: CASSPLGAGPEAFF. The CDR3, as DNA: TGTGCCAGCTCACCACTAGGGGCCGGCCCTGAAGCTTTCTTT.

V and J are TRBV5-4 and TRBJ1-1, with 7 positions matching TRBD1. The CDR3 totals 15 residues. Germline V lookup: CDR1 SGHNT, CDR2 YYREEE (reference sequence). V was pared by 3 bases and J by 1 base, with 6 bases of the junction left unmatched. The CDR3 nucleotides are TGTGCCAGCAGCTCCGACAGGGCGGGGAACACTGAAGCTTTCTTT. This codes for CASSSDRAGNTEAFF.

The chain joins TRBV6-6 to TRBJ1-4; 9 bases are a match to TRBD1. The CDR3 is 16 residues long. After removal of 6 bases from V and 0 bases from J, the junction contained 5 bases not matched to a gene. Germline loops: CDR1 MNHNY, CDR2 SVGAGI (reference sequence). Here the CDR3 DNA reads TGTGCCAGCAGACCCGGGACAGGGACAACTAATGAAAAACTGTTTTTT. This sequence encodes CASRPGTGTTNEKLFF.

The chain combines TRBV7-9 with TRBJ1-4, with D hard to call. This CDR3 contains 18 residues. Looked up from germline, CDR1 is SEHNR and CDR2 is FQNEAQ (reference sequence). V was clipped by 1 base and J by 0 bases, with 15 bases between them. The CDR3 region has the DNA TGTGCCAGCAGCTTAGTTTTGACGAGAGAGGCAACTAATGAAAAACTGTTTTTT. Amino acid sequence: CASSLVLTREATNEKLFF.

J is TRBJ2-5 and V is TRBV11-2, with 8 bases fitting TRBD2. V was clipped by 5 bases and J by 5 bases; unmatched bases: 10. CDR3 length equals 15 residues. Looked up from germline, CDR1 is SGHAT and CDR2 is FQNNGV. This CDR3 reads CASSLLSGTRETQYF. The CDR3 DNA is TGTGCCAGCAGCCTCCTTAGCGGGACAAGGGAGACCCAGTACTTC.

CDR3 DNA sequence: TGTGCCAGCAGCTTGTATCAGGGGAACTACGAGCAGTACTTC. As protein: CASSLYQGNYEQYF. The chain employs TRBV5-6 and TRBJ2-7; D possibly corresponds to TRBD1 (6 bases). Germline lookup yields CDR1 SGHDT and CDR2 YYEEEE. V dropped 1 base and J dropped 3 bases, with 11 bases sitting between them. CDR3 size: 14 residues.

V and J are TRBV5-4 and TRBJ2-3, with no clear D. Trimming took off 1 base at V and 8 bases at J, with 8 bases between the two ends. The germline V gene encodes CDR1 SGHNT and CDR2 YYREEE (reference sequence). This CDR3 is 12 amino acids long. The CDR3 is CASSLRGSTQYF. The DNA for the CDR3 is TGTGCCAGCAGCTTGCGAGGAAGTACGCAGTATTTT.

CDR3 sequence reads: CASSPYRGREEKLFF. In DNA form, the CDR3 reads TGTGCCAGCAGCCCGTACAGGGGGAGGGAGGAAAAACTGTTTTTT. This sequence joins TRBV7-2 and TRBJ1-4, with 8 bases fitting TRBD1. The CDR3 runs to 15 residues. Trimming removed 5 bases from V and 8 bases from J; junction bases left unmatched: 10. Germline loops: CDR1 SGHTA, CDR2 FQGNSA.

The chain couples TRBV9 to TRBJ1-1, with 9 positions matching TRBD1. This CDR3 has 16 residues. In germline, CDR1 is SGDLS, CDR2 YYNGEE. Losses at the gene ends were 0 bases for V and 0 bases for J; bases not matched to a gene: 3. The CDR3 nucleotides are TGTGCCAGCAGCGTAGCGAGGGACAGGGTGAACACTGAAGCTTTCTTT. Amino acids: CASSVARDRVNTEAFF.

The CDR3 DNA sequence: TGTGCCAGCAGTCTGCGGACTAGCTTCGATACGCAGTATTTT. Its translation: CASSLRTSFDTQYF. The chain links TRBV11-1 to TRBJ2-3; 8 nucleotides align to TRBD2. This CDR3 has 14 amino acids. Germline-derived CDR1 and CDR2 are SGHAT and FQDESV (reference sequence). V trimming: 6 bases; J trimming: 6 bases; junction bases outside the gene matches: 8.

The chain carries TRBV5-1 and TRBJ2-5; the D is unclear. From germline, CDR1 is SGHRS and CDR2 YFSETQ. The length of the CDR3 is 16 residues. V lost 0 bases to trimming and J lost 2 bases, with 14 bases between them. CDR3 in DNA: TGCGCCAGCAGCTTGGGTCCCATGGCCGCTCAAGAGACCCAGTACTTC. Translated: CASSLGPMAAQETQYF.

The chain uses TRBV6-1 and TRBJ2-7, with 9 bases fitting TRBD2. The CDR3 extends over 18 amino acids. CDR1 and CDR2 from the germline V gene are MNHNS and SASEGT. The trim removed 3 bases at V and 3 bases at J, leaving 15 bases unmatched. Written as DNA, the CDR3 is TGTGCCAGCAGTGACGTGCGACTCTTAGCGGGGGATCTCTACGAGCAGTACTTC. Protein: CASSDVRLLAGDLYEQYF.

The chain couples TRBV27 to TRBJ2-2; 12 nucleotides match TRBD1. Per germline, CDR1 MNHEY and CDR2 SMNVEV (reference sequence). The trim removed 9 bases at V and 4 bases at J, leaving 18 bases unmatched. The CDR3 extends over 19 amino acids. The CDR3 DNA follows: TGTGCCAGTTCTTCGCAGGGACAGGGGGCTTTGAAGGGCACCGGGGAGCTGTTTTTT. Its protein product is CASSSQGQGALKGTGELFF.